A selection of T cell receptor beta chains follows, all from one sample in a study of cytomegalovirus exposure and HLA in healthy donors. The protocol was immunoSEQ multiplex PCR, while the TCRdb copy is restricted to in-frame clones and leaves out a portion. The profile shows 97,000 or so clones, approximately 95% of them singletons. The sample comprised PBMCs. Every receptor here comes from a woman aged 18 to 35 in good health and CMV-seronegative. Each CDR3 is given with its conserved first and last residue.

V: TRBV30
J: TRBJ1-1
CDR3: CAWNPTISGVTEAFF

V: TRBV5-1
J: TRBJ2-4
CDR3: CASSFGGAGKNIQYF

V: TRBV10-3
J: TRBJ2-7
CDR3: CAISESASGGAGAYEQYF

V: TRBV29-1
J: TRBJ2-1
CDR3: CSAASSSYNEQFF

V: TRBV19
J: TRBJ2-3
CDR3: CASSIGGESDTQYF

V: TRBV6-5
J: TRBJ2-5
CDR3: CASSSTGVAKTQYF

V: TRBV15
J: TRBJ2-3
CDR3: CATSGGGDTQYF

V: TRBV7-9
J: TRBJ2-7
CDR3: CASSRHGGVSYEQYF

V: TRBV4-3
J: TRBJ1-1
CDR3: CASSQTGNTEAFF

V: TRBV2
J: TRBJ1-1
CDR3: CASKMLDPLTEAFF

V: TRBV29-1
J: TRBJ2-2
CDR3: CSVAGGGPTGELFF

V: TRBV18
J: TRBJ2-7
CDR3: CASSPPTGYEQYF

V: TRBV30
J: TRBJ1-1
CDR3: CAWSPLSRAFF

V: TRBV9
J: TRBJ1-4
CDR3: CASSPGVTNEKLFF

V: TRBV6-1
J: TRBJ1-2
CDR3: CASTPGYGYTF

V: TRBV19
J: TRBJ1-2
CDR3: CASSISGTGGLWYGYTF

V: TRBV10-1
J: TRBJ2-3
CDR3: CASSESQGTGEMRDTQYF

V: TRBV9
J: TRBJ1-5
CDR3: CASSGGQGELQPQHF

V: TRBV4-2
J: TRBJ2-7
CDR3: CASSQGLAGSYEQYF

V: TRBV11-2
J: TRBJ1-2
CDR3: CASSLDRGSYGYTF

V: TRBV7-9
J: TRBJ2-6
CDR3: CASSLGAGGPSGANVLTF

V: TRBV6-1
J: TRBJ2-7
CDR3: CASSEARLIGQIYEQYF

V: TRBV11-2
J: TRBJ2-5
CDR3: CASSLVGGGYETQYF

V: TRBV5-1
J: TRBJ2-5
CDR3: CASSLGTGAETQYF

V: TRBV19
J: TRBJ2-2
CDR3: CASKQTGGPNSGELFF

V: TRBV5-4
J: TRBJ2-7
CDR3: CASSLQWTGTSGAAEQYF

V: TRBV29-1
J: TRBJ2-5
CDR3: CSVEGQRFPGETQYF

V: TRBV6-1
J: TRBJ2-7
CDR3: CASSEEPGLAVYEQYF

V: TRBV7-6
J: TRBJ1-2
CDR3: CASSSSVGRAGYGYTF

V: TRBV19
J: TRBJ1-5
CDR3: CASRIQGLWDSNQPQHF

V: TRBV2
J: TRBJ1-3
CDR3: CASCGQTSGNTIYF

V: TRBV27
J: TRBJ1-5
CDR3: CASSWTGSGQPQHF

V: TRBV9
J: TRBJ2-7
CDR3: CASSVEGLALNEQYF

V: TRBV7-2
J: TRBJ2-3
CDR3: CASSLRWGGGTQYF

V: TRBV4-1
J: TRBJ2-1
CDR3: CASSQETGSSYNEQFF

V: TRBV30
J: TRBJ1-1
CDR3: CAWSPGQGSTEAFF

V: TRBV29-1
J: TRBJ1-5
CDR3: CSVETTGDQPQHF

V: TRBV4-3
J: TRBJ2-7
CDR3: CASSQEGGTYEQYF

V: TRBV30
J: TRBJ2-7
CDR3: CAWTGQTNYEQYF

V: TRBV7-2
J: TRBJ2-7
CDR3: CASSLGTASSYEQYF

V: TRBV2
J: TRBJ2-7
CDR3: CATAGTGNSYEQYF

V: TRBV7-7
J: TRBJ2-5
CDR3: CASNRAGETETQYF

V: TRBV7-8
J: TRBJ2-3
CDR3: CASSLPPSGGTGDTQYF

V: TRBV4-1
J: TRBJ1-6
CDR3: CASSQDQGRGSPLHF

V: TRBV7-2
J: TRBJ1-2
CDR3: CASSLNAGGVWYGYTF

V: TRBV18
J: TRBJ2-2
CDR3: CASSLDRDRVTTGELFF

V: TRBV7-6
J: TRBJ1-3
CDR3: CASSLGPGGSGNTIYF

V: TRBV6-1
J: TRBJ1-4
CDR3: CASSEEAWAGDNEKLFF

V: TRBV5-5
J: TRBJ2-3
CDR3: CASSLESGLSTDTQYF

V: TRBV9
J: TRBJ1-2
CDR3: CASSVGQNYGYTF

V: TRBV11-2
J: TRBJ2-4
CDR3: CASSLGTGMGAKNIQYF

V: TRBV25-1
J: TRBJ2-2
CDR3: CASSDGGYGNTGELFF

V: TRBV12-5
J: TRBJ2-1
CDR3: CASGLDRDNEQFF

V: TRBV19
J: TRBJ1-2
CDR3: CAIPGPGAGYTF

V: TRBV5-6
J: TRBJ2-7
CDR3: CASSLTTSGYEQYF

V: TRBV5-1
J: TRBJ2-2
CDR3: CASSLRIGQGYTGELFF

V: TRBV12-5
J: TRBJ1-3
CDR3: CASGLALSGNTIYF